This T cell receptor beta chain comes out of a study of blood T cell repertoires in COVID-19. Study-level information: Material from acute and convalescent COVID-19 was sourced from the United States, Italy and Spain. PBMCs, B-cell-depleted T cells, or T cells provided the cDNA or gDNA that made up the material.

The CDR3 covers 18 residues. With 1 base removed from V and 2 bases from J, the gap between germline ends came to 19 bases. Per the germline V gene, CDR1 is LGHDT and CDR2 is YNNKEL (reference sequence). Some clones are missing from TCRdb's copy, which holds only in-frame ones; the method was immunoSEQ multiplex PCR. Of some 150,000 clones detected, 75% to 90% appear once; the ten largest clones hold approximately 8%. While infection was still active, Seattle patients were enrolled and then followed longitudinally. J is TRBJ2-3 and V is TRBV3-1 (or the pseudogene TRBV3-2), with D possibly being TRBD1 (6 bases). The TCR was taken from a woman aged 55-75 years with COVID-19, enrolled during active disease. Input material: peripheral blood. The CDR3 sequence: CASSQGVDSLELTDTQYF. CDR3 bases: TGTGCCAGCAGCCAAGGAGTGGACAGCCTGGAACTCACAGATACGCAGTATTTT.